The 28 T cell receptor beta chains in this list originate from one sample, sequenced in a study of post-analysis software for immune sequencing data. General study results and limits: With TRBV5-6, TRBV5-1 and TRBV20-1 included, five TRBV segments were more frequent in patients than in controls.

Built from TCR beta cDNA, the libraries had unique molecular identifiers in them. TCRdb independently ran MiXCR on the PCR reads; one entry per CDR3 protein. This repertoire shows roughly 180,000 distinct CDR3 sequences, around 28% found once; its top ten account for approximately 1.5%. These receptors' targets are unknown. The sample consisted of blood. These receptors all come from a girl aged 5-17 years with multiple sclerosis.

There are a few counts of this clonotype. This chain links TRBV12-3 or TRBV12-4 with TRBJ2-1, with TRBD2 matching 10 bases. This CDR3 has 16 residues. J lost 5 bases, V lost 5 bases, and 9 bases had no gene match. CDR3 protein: CASSPRGAGGHNEQFF. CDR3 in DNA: TGTGCCAGCAGTCCACGAGGAGCGGGAGGGCACAATGAGCAGTTCTTC.

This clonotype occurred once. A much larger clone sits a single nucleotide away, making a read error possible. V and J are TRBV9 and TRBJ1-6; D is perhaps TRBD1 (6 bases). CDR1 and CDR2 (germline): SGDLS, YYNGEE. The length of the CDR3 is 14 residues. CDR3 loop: CACSVGVGGSPLHF. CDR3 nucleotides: TGTGCCTGCAGCGTCGGGGTGGGGGGCTCACCCCTCCACTTT.

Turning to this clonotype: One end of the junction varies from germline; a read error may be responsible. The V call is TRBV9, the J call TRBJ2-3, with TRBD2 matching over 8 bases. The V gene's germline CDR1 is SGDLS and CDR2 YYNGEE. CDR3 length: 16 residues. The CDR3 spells CASSSQTSVYTDTKYF. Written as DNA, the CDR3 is TGTGCCAGCAGCTCCCAGACTAGCGTGTACACAGATACGAAGTATTTT.

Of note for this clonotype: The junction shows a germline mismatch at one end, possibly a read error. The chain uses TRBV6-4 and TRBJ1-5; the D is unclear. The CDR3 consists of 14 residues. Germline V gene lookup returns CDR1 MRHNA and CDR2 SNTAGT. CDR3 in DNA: TGTGTCAGCAGTCCCGACCATAGCAATCAGCCCCAGCATTTT. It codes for CVSSPDHSNQPQHF.

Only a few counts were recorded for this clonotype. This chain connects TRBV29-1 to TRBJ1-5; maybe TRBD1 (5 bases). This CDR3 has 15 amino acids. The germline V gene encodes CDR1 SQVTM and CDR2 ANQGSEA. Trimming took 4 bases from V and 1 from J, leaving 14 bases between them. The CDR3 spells CSVAWGSGSNQPQHF. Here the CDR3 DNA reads TGCAGCGTTGCATGGGGGAGCGGAAGCAATCAGCCCCAGCATTTT. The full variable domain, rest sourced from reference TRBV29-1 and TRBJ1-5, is SAVISQKPSRDICQRGTSLTIQCQVDSQVTMMFWYRQQPGQSLTLIATANQGSEATYESGFVIDKFPISRPNLTFSTLTVSNMSPEDSSIYLCSVAWGSGSNQPQHFGDGTRLSIL.

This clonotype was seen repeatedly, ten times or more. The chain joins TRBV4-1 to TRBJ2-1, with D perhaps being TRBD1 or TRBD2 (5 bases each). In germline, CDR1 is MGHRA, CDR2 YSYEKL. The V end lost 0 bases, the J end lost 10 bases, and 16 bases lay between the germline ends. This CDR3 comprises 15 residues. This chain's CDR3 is CASSQERDPTREQFF. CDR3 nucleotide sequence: TGCGCCAGCAGCCAAGAAAGGGACCCGACCAGGGAGCAGTTCTTC.

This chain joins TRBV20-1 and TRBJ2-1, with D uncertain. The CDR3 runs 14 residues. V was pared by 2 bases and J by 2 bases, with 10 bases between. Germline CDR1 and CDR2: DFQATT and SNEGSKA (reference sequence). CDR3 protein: CSARLVLPYNEQFF. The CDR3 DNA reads TGCAGTGCTAGACTAGTGCTACCCTACAATGAGCAGTTCTTC.

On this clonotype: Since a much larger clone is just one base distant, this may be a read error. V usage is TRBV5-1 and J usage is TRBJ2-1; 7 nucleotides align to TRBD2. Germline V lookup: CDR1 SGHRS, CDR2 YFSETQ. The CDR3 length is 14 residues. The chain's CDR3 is CASSLWRESNEQCF. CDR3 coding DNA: TGCGCCAGCAGCTTGTGGCGGGAGAGCAATGAGCAGTGCTTC.

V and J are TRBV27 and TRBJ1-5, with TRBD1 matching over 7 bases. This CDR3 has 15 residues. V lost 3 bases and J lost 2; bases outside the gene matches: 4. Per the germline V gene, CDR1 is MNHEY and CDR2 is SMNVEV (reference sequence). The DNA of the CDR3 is TGTGCCAGCAGTTTTAGAGGGGGCGGCAATCAGCCCCAGCATTTT. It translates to CASSFRGGGNQPQHF.

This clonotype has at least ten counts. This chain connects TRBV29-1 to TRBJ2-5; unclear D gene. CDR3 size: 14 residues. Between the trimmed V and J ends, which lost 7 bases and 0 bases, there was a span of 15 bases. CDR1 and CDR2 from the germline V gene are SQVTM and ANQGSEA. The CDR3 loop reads CSGWVAAYQETQYF. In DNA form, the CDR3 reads TGCAGCGGGTGGGTAGCAGCGTACCAAGAGACCCAGTACTTC. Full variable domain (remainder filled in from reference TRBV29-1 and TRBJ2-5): SAVISQKPSRDICQRGTSLTIQCQVDSQVTMMFWYRQQPGQSLTLIATANQGSEATYESGFVIDKFPISRPNLTFSTLTVSNMSPEDSSIYLCSGWVAAYQETQYFGPGTRLLVL.

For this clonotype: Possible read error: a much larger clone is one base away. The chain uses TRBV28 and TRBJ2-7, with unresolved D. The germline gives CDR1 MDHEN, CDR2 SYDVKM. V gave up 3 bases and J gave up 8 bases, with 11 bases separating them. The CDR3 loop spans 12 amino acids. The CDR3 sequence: CASSFLRYQQYF. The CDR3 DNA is TGTGCCAGCAGTTTTCTAAGGTACCAGCAGTACTTC.

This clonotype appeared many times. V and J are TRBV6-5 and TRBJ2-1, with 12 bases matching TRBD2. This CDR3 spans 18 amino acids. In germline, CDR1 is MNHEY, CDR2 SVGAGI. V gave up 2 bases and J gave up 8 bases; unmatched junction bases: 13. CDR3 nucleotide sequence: TGTGCCAGCAGTTACCGCCTCCGACTAGCGGGAGCTGGGGATGAGCAGTTCTTC. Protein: CASSYRLRLAGAGDEQFF.

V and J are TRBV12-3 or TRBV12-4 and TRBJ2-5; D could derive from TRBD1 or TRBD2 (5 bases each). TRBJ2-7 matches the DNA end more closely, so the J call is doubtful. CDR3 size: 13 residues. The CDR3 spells CASSRGDRYEQYF. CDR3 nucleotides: TGTGCCAGCAGTCGGGGCGACAGATACGAGCAGTACTTC.

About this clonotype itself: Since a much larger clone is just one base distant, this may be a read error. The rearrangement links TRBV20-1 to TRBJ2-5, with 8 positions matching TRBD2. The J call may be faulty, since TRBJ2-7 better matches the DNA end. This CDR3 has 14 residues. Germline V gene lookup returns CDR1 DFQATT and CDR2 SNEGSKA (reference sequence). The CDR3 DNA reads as TGCAGTGCTAGACAAACTAGCGGATACTACGAGCAGTACTTC. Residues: CSARQTSGYYEQYF.

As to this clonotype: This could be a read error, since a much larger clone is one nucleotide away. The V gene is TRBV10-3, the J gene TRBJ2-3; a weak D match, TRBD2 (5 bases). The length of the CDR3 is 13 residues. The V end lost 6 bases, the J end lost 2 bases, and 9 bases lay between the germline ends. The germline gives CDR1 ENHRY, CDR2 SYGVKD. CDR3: CAIRSDYTDTQYF. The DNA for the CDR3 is TGTGCCATCAGGTCAGACTACACAGATACGCAGTATTTT.

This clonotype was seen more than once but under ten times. In DNA, the CDR3 is TGTGCCAGCAGCTCGACCCCGGGCCTGGAGCAGTTCTTC. It codes for CASSSTPGLEQFF. The J gene is TRBJ2-1, the V gene TRBV7-3; D is ambiguous. From germline, CDR1 is SGHTA and CDR2 FQGTGA. V was trimmed by 4 bases and J by 10 bases, leaving 14 bases between them. The CDR3 extends over 13 amino acids.

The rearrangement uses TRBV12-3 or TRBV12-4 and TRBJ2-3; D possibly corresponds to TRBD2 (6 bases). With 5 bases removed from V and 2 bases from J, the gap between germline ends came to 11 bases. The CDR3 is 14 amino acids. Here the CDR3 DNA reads TGTGCCAGCAGTCACCGGGACTTCACAGATACGCAGTATTTT. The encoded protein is CASSHRDFTDTQYF.

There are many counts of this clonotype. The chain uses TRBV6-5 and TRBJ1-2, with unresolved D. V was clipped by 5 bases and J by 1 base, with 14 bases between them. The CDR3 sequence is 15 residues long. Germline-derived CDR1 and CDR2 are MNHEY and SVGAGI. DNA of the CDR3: TGTGCCAGCAGTCCTCAGACCGGCTTTAACTATGGCTACACCTTC. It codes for CASSPQTGFNYGYTF.

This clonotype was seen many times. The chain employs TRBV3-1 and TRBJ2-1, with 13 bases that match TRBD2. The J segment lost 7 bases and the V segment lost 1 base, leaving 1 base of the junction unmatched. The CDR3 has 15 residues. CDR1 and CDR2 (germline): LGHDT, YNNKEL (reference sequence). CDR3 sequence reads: CASSQGTSGSNEQFF. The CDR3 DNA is TGTGCCAGCAGCCAAGGGACTAGCGGGAGTAATGAGCAGTTCTTC.

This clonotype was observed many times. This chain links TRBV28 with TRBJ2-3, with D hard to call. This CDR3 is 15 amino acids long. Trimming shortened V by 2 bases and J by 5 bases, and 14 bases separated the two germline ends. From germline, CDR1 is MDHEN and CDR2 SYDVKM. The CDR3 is CASSLEAPGKDTQYF. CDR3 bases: TGTGCCAGCAGTTTAGAGGCCCCGGGTAAAGATACGCAGTATTTT.

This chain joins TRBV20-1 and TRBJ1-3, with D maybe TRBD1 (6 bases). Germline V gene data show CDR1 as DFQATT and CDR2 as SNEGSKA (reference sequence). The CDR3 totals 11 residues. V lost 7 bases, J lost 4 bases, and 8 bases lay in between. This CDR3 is CSGGAGNTIYF. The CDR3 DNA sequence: TGCAGTGGGGGGGCAGGAAACACCATATATTTT.

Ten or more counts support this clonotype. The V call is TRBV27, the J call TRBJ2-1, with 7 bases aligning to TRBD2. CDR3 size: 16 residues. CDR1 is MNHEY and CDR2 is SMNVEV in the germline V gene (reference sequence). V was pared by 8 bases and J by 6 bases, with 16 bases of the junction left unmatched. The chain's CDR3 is CASGPGGWSSSNEQFF. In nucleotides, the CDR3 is TGTGCCAGCGGACCCGGGGGGTGGTCTAGCAGCAATGAGCAGTTCTTC.

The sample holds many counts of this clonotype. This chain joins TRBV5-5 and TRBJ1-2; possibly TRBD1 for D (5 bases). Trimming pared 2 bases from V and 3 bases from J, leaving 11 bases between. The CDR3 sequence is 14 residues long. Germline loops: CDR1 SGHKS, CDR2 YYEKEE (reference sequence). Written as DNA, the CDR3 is TGTGCCAGCAGCTTCTCGGGAGGGGACTATGGCTACACCTTC. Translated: CASSFSGGDYGYTF. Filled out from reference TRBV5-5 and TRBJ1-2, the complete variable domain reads DAGVTQSPTHLIKTRGQQVTLRCSPISGHKSVSWYQQVLGQGPQFIFQYYEKEERGRGNFPDRFSARQFPNYSSELNVNALLLGDSALYLCASSFSGGDYGYTFGSGTRLTVV.

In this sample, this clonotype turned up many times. CDR3 amino acids: CASSLRFNYGYTF. The CDR3 DNA sequence: TGTGCCAGCAGTTTGAGGTTCAACTATGGCTACACCTTC. The J gene is TRBJ1-2, the V gene TRBV28, with D unclear. Trimming took 3 bases from V and 2 from J, leaving 7 bases between them. The germline V gene encodes CDR1 MDHEN and CDR2 SYDVKM. The CDR3 is 13 residues long.

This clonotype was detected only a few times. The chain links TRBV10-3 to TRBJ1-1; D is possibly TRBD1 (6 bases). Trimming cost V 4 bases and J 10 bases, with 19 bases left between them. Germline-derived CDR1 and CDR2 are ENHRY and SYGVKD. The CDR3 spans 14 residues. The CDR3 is CAISGTGQSLRAFF. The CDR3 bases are TGTGCCATCAGTGGAACGGGACAATCCTTGAGAGCTTTCTTT.

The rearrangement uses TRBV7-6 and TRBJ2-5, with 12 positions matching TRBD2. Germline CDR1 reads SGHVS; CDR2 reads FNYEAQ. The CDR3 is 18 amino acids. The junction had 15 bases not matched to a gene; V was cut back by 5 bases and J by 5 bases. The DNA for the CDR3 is TGTGCCAGCAGCCTGAGGACTAGCGGGATTGGGGTGGGGGAGACCCAGTACTTC. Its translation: CASSLRTSGIGVGETQYF.

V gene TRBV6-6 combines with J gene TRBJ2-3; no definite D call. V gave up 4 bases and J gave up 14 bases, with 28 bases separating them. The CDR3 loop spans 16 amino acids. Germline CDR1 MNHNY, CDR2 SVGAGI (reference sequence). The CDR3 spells CASSFPEFSSNEKLYF. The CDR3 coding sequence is TGTGCCAGCAGTTTCCCCGAGTTTTCATCAAATGAAAAACTGTATTTT.

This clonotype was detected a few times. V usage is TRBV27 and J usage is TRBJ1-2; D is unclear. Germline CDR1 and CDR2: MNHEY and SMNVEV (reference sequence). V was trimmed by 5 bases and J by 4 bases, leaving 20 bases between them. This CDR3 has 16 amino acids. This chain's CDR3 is CASSLLPPGVGYGYTF. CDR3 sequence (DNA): TGTGCCAGCAGTCTCCTTCCCCCTGGGGTGGGCTATGGCTACACCTTC.